This T cell receptor beta chain was captured by sequencing in a study of beta chain features in type 1 diabetes. Background on the study: On cell yields, gender and age, patients and healthy donors were similar.

Donors contributed one heparinised blood draw apiece, averaging about 110 mL. Every bit of the isolated RNA underwent reverse transcription, so sequencing read expressed TCRB transcripts. The protocol was immunoSEQ multiplex PCR, while the TCRdb copy is restricted to in-frame clones and leaves out a portion. In the table there are fewer than 350,000 clones, 15% to 20% of which are singletons. V shed 5 bases and J 3 bases; nucleotides not matched to a gene: 8. The CDR3 totals 17 residues. Germline V gives CDR1 SEHNR, CDR2 FQNEAQ (reference sequence). Details on this clone: Its antigen is still unknown.

Broader study findings: Patients' naive, central memory and regulatory TCRB repertoires appeared more alike than those of healthy donors.

V usage is TRBV7-9 and J usage is TRBJ2-2; 11 bases line up with TRBD2. The TCR comes from a woman aged 18-29 years in good health. The sequenced sample consisted of naive CD4+ T cells from blood. CDR3 in amino acids: CASSRLAGSGDTGELFF. The CDR3 region has the DNA TGTGCCAGCAGCAGACTAGCGGGAAGTGGGGACACCGGGGAGCTGTTTTTT.